The following is a T cell receptor (beta chain) sequence with its context. 5'RACE primed at constant segments yielded TCR alpha and TCR beta cDNA libraries bearing sample barcodes and UMIs. Via MiXCR, TCRdb re-called the 5' RACE reads, giving one row per CDR3 protein. The sample has approximately 89,000 distinct CDR3 sequences; 20% to 30% are singletons. The trim removed 5 bases at V and 7 bases at J, leaving 10 bases unmatched. The V gene's germline CDR1 is MNHEY and CDR2 SVGAGI. This CDR3 is 15 amino acids long. This sample was taken from a study of T-cell memory formation after mild COVID-19. Across the study: Across donors, TCR clusters were largely donor specific.

The TCR comes from a young man who had mild COVID-19 (a few samples of this study predate the infection). Cell type and time point are not known. The sequencing input was PBMCs or a T cell subset sorted from them (not recorded which). This chain joins TRBV6-5 and TRBJ1-4, with TRBD1 identical over 7 bases. CDR3 sequence (DNA): TGTGCCAGCAGTCCGCGACAGGGTCGGCCTGAAAAACTGTTTTTT. This codes for CASSPRQGRPEKLFF.